A selection of T cell receptor beta chains follows, all from one sample in a study of cytomegalovirus exposure and HLA in healthy donors. Libraries were prepared by immunoSEQ multiplex PCR; TCRdb keeps only in-frame clonotypes and omits some of them. In the table there are 90,000 to 120,000 clones, around 80% of which are singletons. The material sequenced was PBMCs. These receptors were taken from a man aged 25 to 40 in good health and CMV-seropositive. Each CDR3 is given with its conserved first and last residue. The D gene is left open where the match is weak. Rows may omit the clone size; those that give it use once, few, many or a size class.

TRBD2	-	TRBJ2-1	TRBV4-1	CASRRTGTSGTNEQFF	TGCGCCAGCAGACGAACCGGGACTAGCGGGACTAATGAGCAGTTCTTC
TRBD2	-	TRBJ2-7	TRBV13	CASSLGGGATYEQYF	TGTGCCAGCAGCTTAGGCGGGGGGGCAACCTACGAGCAGTACTTC
-	-	TRBJ2-7	TRBV4-1	CASSQDKGGGYEQYF	TGCGCCAGCAGCCAAGATAAGGGGGGAGGGTACGAGCAGTACTTC
-	-	TRBJ2-7	TRBV7-2	CASSLTYLAALYEQYF	TGTGCCAGCAGCTTAACCTACCTAGCCGCCCTCTACGAGCAGTACTTC
TRBD1	-	TRBJ2-3	TRBV10-2	CASSGLDRADTQYF	TGCGCCAGCAGTGGGTTGGACAGGGCAGATACGCAGTATTTT
-	-	TRBJ1-1	TRBV11-1	CASSLGAPSTEAFF	TGTGCCAGCAGCTTAGGGGCCCCAAGCACTGAAGCTTTCTTT
-	-	TRBJ2-7	TRBV11-3	CASSLQGGSYEQYF	TGTGCCAGCAGCTTACAGGGGGGCTCCTACGAGCAGTACTTC
TRBD1	-	TRBJ1-2	TRBV6-5	CASSDSTGIFCYTF	TGTGCCAGCTCCGACTCGACAGGGATCTTTTGCTACACCTTC
-	-	TRBJ2-5	TRBV4-1	CASSQDRGGMGQETQYF	TGCGCCAGCAGCCAAGATAGGGGGGGGATGGGGCAAGAGACCCAGTACTTC
TRBD2	-	TRBJ2-7	TRBV4-2	CASSPQGLAGDTYEQYF	TGTGCCAGCAGCCCTCAAGGGCTAGCGGGGGATACCTACGAGCAGTACTTC
TRBD1	-	TRBJ2-7	TRBV19	CASSRTGGNSYEQYF	TGTGCCAGTAGTCGTACAGGGGGGAACTCCTACGAGCAGTACTTC
TRBD2	-	TRBJ2-1	TRBV18	CASSPINGGGNNEQFF	TGTGCCAGCTCACCGATCAATGGCGGGGGAAACAATGAGCAGTTCTTC
TRBD2	-	TRBJ2-1	TRBV19	CASSTVHAGGGNEQFF	TGTGCCAGTAGTACCGTACATGCGGGGGGCGGCAATGAGCAGTTCTTC
TRBD2	-	TRBJ2-3	TRBV6-1	CASSELAGADTQYF	TGTGCCAGCAGTGAATTAGCGGGGGCAGATACGCAGTATTTT
TRBD1	once	TRBJ1-5	TRBV5-4	CASSLGNRGTQHF	TGTGCCAGCAGCTTGGGGAACAGGGGAACCCAGCATTTT
-	-	TRBJ2-7	TRBV11-3	CASRSTGQVHREQYF	TGTGCCAGCAGGTCAACAGGGCAGGTTCACCGCGAGCAGTACTTC
-	-	TRBJ1-2	TRBV13	CASSLGRGYGYTF	TGTGCCAGCAGCTTGGGGCGGGGCTATGGCTACACCTTC
-	-	TRBJ1-4	TRBV19	CASSIDPGGAEEKLFF	TGTGCCAGTAGTATAGATCCGGGGGGGGCTGAAGAAAAACTGTTTTTT
-	few	TRBJ1-4	TRBV7-9	CASSLNSDRTNEKLFF	TGTGCCAGCAGCCTTAATTCTGACAGGACTAATGAAAAACTGTTTTTT
-	-	TRBJ1-2	TRBV11-2	CASSQGSPRGYTF	TGTGCCAGCAGCCAGGGCAGCCCCAGAGGCTACACCTTC
-	-	TRBJ2-7	TRBV7-2	CASSPLPPEQYF	TGTGCCAGCAGCCCCCTCCCCCCCGAGCAGTACTTC
-	-	TRBJ2-2	TRBV5-1	CASSFQSLPGTGELFF	TGCGCCAGCAGCTTTCAATCGCTCCCGGGGACCGGGGAGCTGTTTTTT
TRBD1	few	TRBJ1-2	TRBV9	CASSVGQGNYGYTF	TGTGCCAGCAGCGTCGGACAGGGGAACTATGGCTACACCTTC
-	few	TRBJ2-1	TRBV25-1	CATAWGDEQFF	TGTGCCACCGCCTGGGGGGATGAGCAGTTCTTC
-	-	TRBJ1-6	TRBV5-1	CASRSSGIHNSPLHF	TGCGCCAGCAGGTCTTCCGGGATTCATAATTCACCCCTCCACTTT
-	once	TRBJ1-1	TRBV29-1	CSVPGGGFFTEAFF	TGCAGCGTACCTGGGGGGGGGTTCTTCACTGAAGCTTTCTTT
-	-	TRBJ1-5	TRBV9	CASSPRGYSNQPQHF	TGTGCCAGCAGCCCCCGGGGGTATAGCAATCAGCCCCAGCATTTT
-	-	TRBJ2-5	TRBV15	CATSRDVSLAETQYF	TGTGCCACCAGCAGAGATGTTAGTCTAGCCGAGACCCAGTACTTC
-	-	TRBJ1-1	TRBV7-9	CASSLQDTEAFF	TGTGCCAGCAGTCTACAGGACACTGAAGCTTTCTTT
-	-	TRBJ2-7	TRBV12-2	CASRFEEGAGRGGQLVYEQYF	TGTGCAAGTCGCTTCGAGGAGGGGGCAGGGCGGGGGGGCCAACTAGTCTACGAGCAGTACTTC
TRBD1	-	TRBJ2-3	TRBV5-8	CASSSRTGFSTDTQYF	TGTGCCAGCAGCTCTAGGACAGGCTTTAGCACAGATACGCAGTATTTT
TRBD1	-	TRBJ1-5	TRBV6-6	CASRGGIDQPQHF	TGTGCCAGCAGAGGGGGCATCGATCAGCCCCAGCATTTT
TRBD2	-	TRBJ2-3	TRBV5-1	CASFGGVSTDTQYF	TGCGCCAGCTTCGGGGGGGTTAGCACAGATACGCAGTATTTT
TRBD2	-	TRBJ2-1	TRBV9	CASSVVSGGVDEQFF	TGTGCCAGCAGCGTAGTTAGCGGGGGGGTTGATGAGCAGTTCTTC
TRBD1	-	TRBJ1-5	TRBV7-9	CASSRQGVTPNQPQHF	TGTGCCAGCAGCCGACAGGGGGTTACCCCCAATCAGCCCCAGCATTTT
-	few	TRBJ1-1	TRBV19	CASSISGTTNTEAFF	TGTGCCAGTAGTATTAGCGGCACAACGAACACTGAAGCTTTCTTT
-	once	TRBJ2-7	TRBV6-6	CASSRTVSSYEQYF	TGTGCCAGCAGTCGGACAGTTAGCTCCTACGAGCAGTACTTC
-	few	TRBJ1-2	TRBV11-2	CASSLHPKLGDYGYTF	TGTGCCAGCAGCCTCCACCCAAAACTCGGAGACTATGGCTACACCTTC
TRBD2	once	TRBJ2-3	TRBV7-8	CASRISGGADTQYF	TGTGCCAGCAGAATTAGCGGGGGGGCAGATACGCAGTATTTT
-	-	TRBJ2-5	TRBV2	CASTRQTETQYF	TGTGCCAGCACTAGACAGACAGAGACCCAGTACTTC
-	once	TRBJ2-2	TRBV6-1	CASSPDGMAGELFF	TGTGCCAGCAGCCCGGACGGGATGGCCGGGGAGCTGTTTTTT
-	once	TRBJ1-5	TRBV18	CASSPIEGNQPQHF	TGTGCCAGCTCACCGATAGAGGGAAATCAGCCCCAGCATTTT